Presented here are 10 T cell receptor beta chains from one specimen sequenced in a study of neoadjuvant nivolumab and ipilimumab in lung cancer. Data came from immunoSEQ multiplex PCR; TCRdb stores just in-frame clones and leaves some out. Found here are 7,000 to 9,500 clones, about 89% of them singletons; the top ten hold 2.4%. This sample comprised tumor tissue, obtained after neoadjuvant nivolumab, alone or with ipilimumab, at or shortly before surgery. The receptors shown here come from an adult with non-small cell lung cancer. Some clones in this sample may be carry-over from other donors' samples.

J is TRBJ1-1 and V is TRBV7-2; 9 nucleotides agree with TRBD1. Germline loops: CDR1 SGHTA, CDR2 FQGNSA. The V gene end was trimmed by 3 bases and the J gene end by 4 bases; junction bases not matched to a gene: 9. There are 16 residues in the CDR3. CDR3 DNA: TGTGCCAGCAGCTTCGGGACAGGGCTTTTAAGCACTGAAGCTTTCTTT. Encoded protein: CASSFGTGLLSTEAFF.

This clone occurred a few times. This sequence joins TRBV5-3 and TRBJ2-7; the D is unclear. Being an ORF, TRBV5-3 has a function that is uncertain. V was trimmed by 0 bases and J by 3 bases, leaving 16 bases between them. The CDR3 covers 16 residues. CDR3 in amino acids: CARSLAKGRPNYEQYF. The DNA for the CDR3 is TGTGCCAGAAGCTTGGCCAAGGGCAGGCCAAACTACGAGCAGTACTTC.

This chain uses TRBV14 with TRBJ1-2; 8 positions agree with TRBD1. CDR1 SGHDN and CDR2 FVKESK come from the germline V gene. V lost 2 bases to trimming and J lost 8 bases; unmatched junction nucleotides: 16. The CDR3 sequence is 17 residues long. The CDR3 DNA sequence: TGTGCCAGCAGCCAATTGGACCAACAACAGGGGGAAGGAGGCTACACCTTC. Protein sequence: CASSQLDQQQGEGGYTF.

As to this clone: The junction shows a germline mismatch at one end, possibly a read error. This sequence joins TRBV5-5 and TRBJ2-1; 12 bases map to TRBD2. Germline V gives CDR1 SGHKS, CDR2 YYEKEE (reference sequence). The CDR3 extends over 14 amino acids. The CDR3 bases are TGTGCCAGCAGCTTGGGACTAGCGGGAGCCACCGTCATCTTC. Translation: CASSLGLAGATVIF.

CDR3 protein: CASSPELVRDTQYF. Here the CDR3 DNA reads TGTGCCAGCAGCCCCGAGCTAGTCCGAGATACGCAGTATTTT. This chain uses TRBV5-4 with TRBJ2-3, with unresolved D. In germline, CDR1 is SGHNT, CDR2 YYREEE (reference sequence). V shed 4 bases and J shed 5 bases, with 14 bases lying between them. The CDR3 runs 14 residues.

The chain carries TRBV5-1 and TRBJ2-3; the match to TRBD2 covers 8 bases. The CDR3 runs to 17 residues. Germline V gene sequence: CDR1 SGHRS, CDR2 YFSETQ. With 1 base clipped from V and 5 bases from J, the junction kept 12 bases outside the gene matches. The CDR3 region is CASSLPAGGGPGDTQYF. Here the CDR3 DNA reads TGCGCCAGCAGCTTGCCGGCGGGAGGAGGGCCTGGAGATACGCAGTATTTT.

This chain connects TRBV5-1 to TRBJ1-2; 7 bases are shared with TRBD1. J lost 1 base, V lost 0 bases, and 0 bases had no gene match. CDR1 SGHRS and CDR2 YFSETQ come from the germline V gene. The CDR3 is made up of 14 amino acids. CDR3 sequence: CASSLGDSNYGYTF. The CDR3 nucleotides are TGCGCCAGCAGCTTGGGGGACAGTAACTATGGCTACACCTTC. The full variable domain, completed using reference TRBV5-1 and TRBJ1-2, is KAGVTQTPRYLIKTRGQQVTLSCSPISGHRSVSWYQQTPGQGLQFLFEYFSETQRNKGNFPGRFSGRQFSNSRSEMNVSTLELGDSALYLCASSLGDSNYGYTFGSGTRLTVV.

This CDR3 is CASKGLRGASTEAFF. The CDR3 DNA reads TGTGCCAGTAAGGGCCTTCGGGGGGCAAGCACTGAAGCTTTCTTT. The rearrangement links TRBV19 to TRBJ1-1, with a possible D match to TRBD1 (6 bases). The CDR3 is 15 amino acids. Germline V lookup: CDR1 LNHDA, CDR2 SQIVND (reference sequence). Trimming cost V 7 bases and J 4 bases, with 19 bases left between them.

The V call is TRBV19, the J call TRBJ1-3, with no clear D. Trimming took 2 bases from V and 0 from J, leaving 8 bases between them. Germline V lookup: CDR1 LNHDA, CDR2 SQIVND (reference sequence). This CDR3 has 15 amino acids. Here the CDR3 DNA reads TGTGCCAGTAGTATACAAGGGAACTCTGGAAACACCATATATTTT. This sequence encodes CASSIQGNSGNTIYF. Using reference TRBV19 and TRBJ1-3 for the parts outside the CDR3, the full variable domain is DGGITQSPKYLFRKEGQNVTLSCEQNLNHDAMYWYRQDPGQGLRLIYYSQIVNDFQKGDIAEGYSVSREKKESFPLTVTSAQKNPTAFYLCASSIQGNSGNTIYFGEGSWLTVV.

V is TRBV25-1 and J is TRBJ2-1; TRBD2 matches 10 bases. V lost 3 bases and J lost 4; bases outside the gene matches: 3. The germline V gene has CDR1 MGHDK and CDR2 SYGVNS. The CDR3 spans 15 residues. CDR3: CASSDLAGAYNEQFF. Here the CDR3 DNA reads TGTGCCAGCAGTGACCTAGCGGGAGCATACAATGAGCAGTTCTTC.